The rows below give T cell receptor beta chains drawn from one sample of a study of blood T cell repertoires in COVID-19. Assay: immunoSEQ multiplex PCR; the TCRdb copy retains only in-frame clones and omits some. Of roughly 340,000 clones listed, more than 80% are singletons. The sample was PBMCs or T cells enriched from blood (not recorded which). Receptors originate from a man aged 18 to 30 who had recovered from COVID-19. Each CDR3 is given with its conserved first and last residue. The D gene is left open where the match is weak. Where a row states a size, it is once, few, many or the class of an expanded clone; other rows omit it.

abundance: .; d_gene: TRBD2; len: 14; j_gene: TRBJ2-1; v_gene: TRBV10-1; CDR3nt: TGCGCCAGCAGCGCGGGGGGGCCAATCGATGAGCAGTTCTTC; CDR3aa: CASSAGGPIDEQFF
abundance: .; d_gene: .; len: 17; j_gene: TRBJ2-7; v_gene: TRBV5-5; CDR3nt: TGTGCCAGCAGCTTCGATAGTAGGGAGCCCCGCTCTTACGAGCAGTACTTC; CDR3aa: CASSFDSREPRSYEQYF
abundance: .; d_gene: .; len: 15; j_gene: TRBJ1-3; v_gene: TRBV6-5; CDR3nt: TGTGCCAGCAGTTCCCCAGGGAACTCTGGAAACACCATATATTTT; CDR3aa: CASSSPGNSGNTIYF
abundance: .; d_gene: TRBD1; len: 16; j_gene: TRBJ1-5; v_gene: TRBV20-1; CDR3nt: TGCAGTGCTAGTCAACAGGGGGCCCTTCCGGGGCAGCCCCAGCATTTT; CDR3aa: CSASQQGALPGQPQHF
abundance: .; d_gene: .; len: 15; j_gene: TRBJ1-4; v_gene: TRBV4-1; CDR3nt: TGCGCCAGCAGCCCCCACATAGCTTTTAATGAAAAACTGTTTTTT; CDR3aa: CASSPHIAFNEKLFF
abundance: .; d_gene: TRBD1; len: 16; j_gene: TRBJ2-3; v_gene: TRBV14; CDR3nt: TGTGCCAGCAGCAAACCGGGACAGACAAGCACAGATACGCAGTATTTT; CDR3aa: CASSKPGQTSTDTQYF
abundance: .; d_gene: .; len: 14; j_gene: TRBJ1-4; v_gene: TRBV19; CDR3nt: TGTGCCACCCGAGCTTATTCAACTAATGAAAAACTGTTTTTT; CDR3aa: CATRAYSTNEKLFF
abundance: .; d_gene: TRBD2; len: 12; j_gene: TRBJ2-1; v_gene: TRBV15; CDR3nt: TGTGCCACCCTTGGGGGGGGGAATGAGCAGTTCTTC; CDR3aa: CATLGGGNEQFF
abundance: .; d_gene: .; len: 13; j_gene: TRBJ2-5; v_gene: TRBV18; CDR3nt: TGTGCCAGCTCACCACCAGGGGAAGAGACCCAGTACTTC; CDR3aa: CASSPPGEETQYF
abundance: .; d_gene: .; len: 14; j_gene: TRBJ1-1; v_gene: TRBV5-1; CDR3nt: TGCGCCAGCAGCTTTCAGGAGGCGAACACTGAAGCTTTCTTT; CDR3aa: CASSFQEANTEAFF
abundance: once; d_gene: .; len: 15; j_gene: TRBJ2-7; v_gene: TRBV12-5; CDR3nt: TGTGCTAGTGGCTTCCCTCAGGGTAGGGGCTACGAGCAGTACTTC; CDR3aa: CASGFPQGRGYEQYF
abundance: .; d_gene: TRBD2; len: 15; j_gene: TRBJ2-1; v_gene: TRBV3-1/TRBV3-2; CDR3nt: TGTGCCAGCAGCACGGTAGCGGGAGTATACAATGAGCAGTTCTTC; CDR3aa: CASSTVAGVYNEQFF
abundance: .; d_gene: .; len: 14; j_gene: TRBJ2-7; v_gene: TRBV9; CDR3nt: TGTGCCAGCAGCCCCAACCTGGGGGGCTACGAGCAGTACTTC; CDR3aa: CASSPNLGGYEQYF
abundance: .; d_gene: .; len: 14; j_gene: TRBJ1-1; v_gene: TRBV6-5; CDR3nt: TGTGCCAGCAGTTACTGGGGACGGGACCGGGGGGCTTTCTTT; CDR3aa: CASSYWGRDRGAFF
abundance: .; d_gene: TRBD1; len: 16; j_gene: TRBJ1-1; v_gene: TRBV14; CDR3nt: TGTGCCAGCAGCCTTTCCGGACAGGGTCTTAATGAAAAAGCTTTCTTT; CDR3aa: CASSLSGQGLNEKAFF
abundance: .; d_gene: TRBD1; len: 15; j_gene: TRBJ1-2; v_gene: TRBV6-5; CDR3nt: TGTGCCAGCAAACCTACCTCCGGGACAGTTCATGGCTACACCTTC; CDR3aa: CASKPTSGTVHGYTF
abundance: .; d_gene: TRBD2; len: 15; j_gene: TRBJ2-3; v_gene: TRBV4-3; CDR3nt: TGCGCCAGCAGCCAAGATCGGACTAGCGGGGGTACGCAGTATTTT; CDR3aa: CASSQDRTSGGTQYF
abundance: .; d_gene: TRBD1; len: 15; j_gene: TRBJ1-5; v_gene: TRBV3-1/TRBV3-2; CDR3nt: TGTGCCAGCAGCCAACGGACAGGGGACAATCAGCCCCAGCATTTT; CDR3aa: CASSQRTGDNQPQHF
abundance: .; d_gene: .; len: 17; j_gene: TRBJ1-6; v_gene: TRBV2; CDR3nt: TGTGCCAGCAGTATAACAGGGATAGGCTCCTATAATTCACCCCTCCACTTT; CDR3aa: CASSITGIGSYNSPLHF
abundance: .; d_gene: .; len: 16; j_gene: TRBJ2-1; v_gene: TRBV4-1; CDR3nt: TGCGCCAGCAGCCAAGATCAGTTCGGAGGCCGGGATGAGCAGTTCTTC; CDR3aa: CASSQDQFGGRDEQFF
abundance: once; d_gene: .; len: 15; j_gene: TRBJ2-3; v_gene: TRBV19; CDR3nt: TGTGCCAGTAGACGAGTTTCCACCCCCACAGATACGCAGTATTTT; CDR3aa: CASRRVSTPTDTQYF
abundance: .; d_gene: .; len: 15; j_gene: TRBJ1-4; v_gene: TRBV10-3; CDR3nt: TGTGCCATCCGTCCCGACGGGGGGCAGAATGAAAAACTGTTTTTT; CDR3aa: CAIRPDGGQNEKLFF
abundance: .; d_gene: .; len: 15; j_gene: TRBJ1-2; v_gene: TRBV27; CDR3nt: TGTGCCAGCAGTCTGACAGGAGGAGTCTCTTATGGCTACACCTTC; CDR3aa: CASSLTGGVSYGYTF
abundance: .; d_gene: .; len: 15; j_gene: TRBJ2-3; v_gene: TRBV5-1; CDR3nt: TGCGCCAGCAGCTTGCGGGCGGGAAACACAGATACGCAGTATTTT; CDR3aa: CASSLRAGNTDTQYF
abundance: .; d_gene: TRBD1; len: 14; j_gene: TRBJ1-6; v_gene: TRBV9; CDR3nt: TGTGCCAGCAGTCCAGGGGGAAGCGGGTCACCCCTCCACTTT; CDR3aa: CASSPGGSGSPLHF
abundance: .; d_gene: .; len: 13; j_gene: TRBJ2-3; v_gene: TRBV7-9; CDR3nt: TGTGCCAGCAGCTTCAGTAGCACAGATACGCAGTATTTT; CDR3aa: CASSFSSTDTQYF
abundance: .; d_gene: TRBD2; len: 15; j_gene: TRBJ2-3; v_gene: TRBV10-3; CDR3nt: TGTGCCATCAGTGAGACGGGAGGGTCGGCAGATACGCAGTATTTT; CDR3aa: CAISETGGSADTQYF
abundance: .; d_gene: TRBD2; len: 16; j_gene: TRBJ2-2; v_gene: TRBV5-6; CDR3nt: TGTGCCAGCAGCCTACCTAGCGGACTAGTAACCGGGGAGCTGTTTTTT; CDR3aa: CASSLPSGLVTGELFF
abundance: .; d_gene: TRBD2; len: 14; j_gene: TRBJ2-3; v_gene: TRBV28; CDR3nt: TGTGCCAGCAACGGGGAGGGCCAAACAGATACGCAGTATTTT; CDR3aa: CASNGEGQTDTQYF